Listed here is a single T cell receptor beta chain. The antigen remains unidentified. This sample was included in a study of response to subunit inactivated influenza vaccine. A single record per CDR3 protein comes from TCRdb applying MiXCR to the RT-PCR reads. The profile shows a few hundred thousand distinct CDR3 sequences, around 22% of them singletons. Study observations and caveats: The authors offered the suggestion that each seasonal influenza vaccination recruits few new T cells.

Germline lookup yields CDR1 MGHRA and CDR2 YSYEKL. V shed 6 bases and J 0 bases; nucleotides not matched to a gene: 3. The CDR3 has 16 residues. V usage is TRBV4-1 and J usage is TRBJ2-5, with TRBD2 matching 14 bases. The receptor comes from a man aged 45 to 75 who received an inactivated influenza vaccine. Sequencing used PBMCs from blood, obtained roughly 20 months after vaccination. The CDR3 DNA reads TGCGCCAGCAGAGGGACTAGCGGGGGAGACCAAGAGACCCAGTACTTC. This gives the protein CASRGTSGGDQETQYF.